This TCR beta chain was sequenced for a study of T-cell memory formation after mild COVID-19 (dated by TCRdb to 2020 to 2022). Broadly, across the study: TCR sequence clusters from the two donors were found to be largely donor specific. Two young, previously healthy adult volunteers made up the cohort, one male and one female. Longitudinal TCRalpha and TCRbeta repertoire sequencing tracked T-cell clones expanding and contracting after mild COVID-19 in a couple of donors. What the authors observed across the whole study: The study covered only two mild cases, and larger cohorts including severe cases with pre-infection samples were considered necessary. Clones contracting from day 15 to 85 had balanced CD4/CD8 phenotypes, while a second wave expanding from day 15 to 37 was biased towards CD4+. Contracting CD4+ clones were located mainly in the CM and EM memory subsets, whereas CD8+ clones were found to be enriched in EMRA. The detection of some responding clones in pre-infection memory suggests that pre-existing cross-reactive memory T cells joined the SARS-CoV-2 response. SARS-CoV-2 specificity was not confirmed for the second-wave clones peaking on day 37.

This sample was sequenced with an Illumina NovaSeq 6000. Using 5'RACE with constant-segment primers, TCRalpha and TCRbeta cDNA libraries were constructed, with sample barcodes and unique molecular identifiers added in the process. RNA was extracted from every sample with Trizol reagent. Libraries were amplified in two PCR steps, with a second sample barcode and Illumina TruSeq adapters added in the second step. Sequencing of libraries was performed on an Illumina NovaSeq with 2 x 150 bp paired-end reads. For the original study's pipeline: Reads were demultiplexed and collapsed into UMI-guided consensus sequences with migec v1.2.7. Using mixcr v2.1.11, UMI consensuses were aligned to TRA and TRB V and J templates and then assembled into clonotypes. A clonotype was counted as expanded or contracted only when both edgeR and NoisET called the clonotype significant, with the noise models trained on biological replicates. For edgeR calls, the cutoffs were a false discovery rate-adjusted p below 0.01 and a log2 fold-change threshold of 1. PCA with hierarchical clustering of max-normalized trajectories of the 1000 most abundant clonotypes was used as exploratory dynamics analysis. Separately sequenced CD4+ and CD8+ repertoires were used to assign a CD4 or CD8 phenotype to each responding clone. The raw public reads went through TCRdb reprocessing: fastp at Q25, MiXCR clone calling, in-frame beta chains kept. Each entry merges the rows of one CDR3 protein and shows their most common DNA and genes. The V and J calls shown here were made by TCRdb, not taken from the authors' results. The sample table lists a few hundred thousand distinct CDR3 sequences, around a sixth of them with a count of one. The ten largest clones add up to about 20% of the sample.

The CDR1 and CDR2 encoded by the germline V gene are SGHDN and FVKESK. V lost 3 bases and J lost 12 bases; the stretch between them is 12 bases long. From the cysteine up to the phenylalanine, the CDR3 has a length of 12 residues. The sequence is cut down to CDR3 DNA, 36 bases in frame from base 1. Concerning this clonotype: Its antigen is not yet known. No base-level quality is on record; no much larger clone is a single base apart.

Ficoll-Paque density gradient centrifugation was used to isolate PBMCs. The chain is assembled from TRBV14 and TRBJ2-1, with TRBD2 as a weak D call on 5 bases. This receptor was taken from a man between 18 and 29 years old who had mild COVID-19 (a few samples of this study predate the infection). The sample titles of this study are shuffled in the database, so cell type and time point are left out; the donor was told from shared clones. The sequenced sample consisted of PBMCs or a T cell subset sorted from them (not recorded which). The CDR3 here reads CASSQTSAGQFF. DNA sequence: TGTGCCAGCAGCCAGACCTCGGCGGGGCAGTTCTTC.